The 14 T cell receptor beta chains below were found in one sample sequenced in a study of blood T cell repertoires in COVID-19. This table comes from immunoSEQ multiplex PCR, and its TCRdb copy is limited to in-frame clones, with some not included. The data show over 45,000 clones, less than 75% seen once. The sample consisted of peripheral blood. These receptors originate from a woman in her forties or fifties with active or convalescent COVID-19.

The sample holds one count of this clone. V gene TRBV12-5 combines with J gene TRBJ2-2; 7 bases align to TRBD1. Germline lookup yields CDR1 LGHNT and CDR2 FRNRAP. V lost 7 bases and J lost 3; bases outside the gene matches: 8. The CDR3 spans 15 residues. In nucleotides, the CDR3 is TGTGCTAGTGCCGAACAGGGGATTCACACCGGGGAGCTGTTTTTT. Protein sequence: CASAEQGIHTGELFF.

The V and J genes are TRBV27 and TRBJ2-4; 9 nucleotides agree with TRBD2. J was trimmed by 6 bases and V by 4 bases; bases with no gene match: 4. The CDR3 extends over 14 amino acids. Germline V gives CDR1 MNHEY, CDR2 SMNVEV (reference sequence). In DNA, the CDR3 is TGTGCCAGCAGTTCGGGGCGGGAGGGAAACATTCAGTACTTC. Translated: CASSSGREGNIQYF.

This chain connects TRBV5-6 to TRBJ1-2; weak D call: TRBD1 (6 bases). This CDR3 comprises 15 residues. Germline-derived CDR1 and CDR2 are SGHDT and YYEEEE. V was pared by 2 bases and J by 7 bases, with 18 bases between. CDR3 amino acids: CASSFRGASRGGYTF. CDR3 DNA: TGTGCCAGCAGCTTCCGGGGGGCTTCACGGGGTGGCTACACCTTC.

This rearrangement joins TRBV5-1 to TRBJ2-1, with 13 positions matching TRBD2. Germline CDR1 reads SGHRS; CDR2 reads YFSETQ. With V trimmed by 3 bases and J by 2 bases, 5 bases remained unmatched. The CDR3 loop spans 17 amino acids. CDR3 sequence (DNA): TGCGCCAGCAGCTACGGACTAGCGGGAGTTACCTACAATGAGCAGTTCTTC. Translation gives CASSYGLAGVTYNEQFF.

In its sample, this clone was seen many times. The rearrangement joins TRBV4-1 to TRBJ2-2; 9 bases agree with TRBD1. The CDR3 is made up of 15 amino acids. Germline V lookup: CDR1 MGHRA, CDR2 YSYEKL. After removal of 2 bases from V and 3 bases from J, the junction contained 1 base not matched to a gene. The CDR3 sequence: CASSQWDRDTGELFF. CDR3 bases: TGCGCCAGCAGCCAATGGGACAGGGACACCGGGGAGCTGTTTTTT.

This clone was seen only a few times. The rearrangement joins TRBV7-8 to TRBJ2-5, with 7 nucleotides matching TRBD1. Looked up from germline, CDR1 is SGHVS and CDR2 is FQNEAQ. This CDR3 contains 14 residues. The trim removed 4 bases at V and 2 bases at J, leaving 4 bases unmatched. Here the CDR3 DNA reads TGTGCCAGCAGCTCTCGGGACAGACAAGAGACCCAGTACTTC. Protein: CASSSRDRQETQYF.

This chain connects TRBV2 to TRBJ1-1, with TRBD1 matching over 7 bases. This CDR3 comprises 14 residues. Germline V gives CDR1 SNHLY, CDR2 FYNNEI. After removal of 5 bases from V and 1 base from J, the junction contained 4 bases not matched to a gene. The CDR3 loop reads CASSSDRANTEAFF. The CDR3 DNA sequence: TGTGCCAGCAGTTCTGACAGGGCGAACACTGAAGCTTTCTTT.

The rearrangement uses TRBV19 and TRBJ2-5; 10 positions agree with TRBD1. Unmatched junction bases numbered 3, after V lost 6 bases and J lost 2 bases. The germline gives CDR1 LNHDA, CDR2 SQIVND (reference sequence). CDR3 length equals 14 residues. The CDR3 is CASRTDRGQETQYF. The CDR3 DNA reads as TGTGCCAGTAGGACGGACAGGGGGCAAGAGACCCAGTACTTC.

J is TRBJ1-5 and V is TRBV19; 7 nucleotides agree with TRBD1. The CDR3 loop spans 14 amino acids. The germline gives CDR1 LNHDA, CDR2 SQIVND (reference sequence). The V and J ends lost 10 bases and 5 bases, in that order; junction bases with no gene match: 11. The CDR3, as DNA: TGTGCCATCGGTAGACGAGGGGGCGATCAGCCCCAGCATTTT. Encoded protein: CAIGRRGGDQPQHF.

This clone was detected only once. The chain has TRBV2 and TRBJ2-3; possibly TRBD2 for D (6 bases). The CDR3 covers 16 residues. V shed 6 bases and J shed 0 bases, with 16 bases lying between them. Germline CDR1 SNHLY, CDR2 FYNNEI. CDR3: CASRPASASSTDTQYF. In nucleotides, the CDR3 is TGTGCCAGCAGGCCGGCTAGCGCTTCTAGCACAGATACGCAGTATTTT.

This clone was counted once. V gene TRBV2 combines with J gene TRBJ2-3, with TRBD2 matching 8 bases. The CDR3 is made up of 15 amino acids. From germline, CDR1 is SNHLY and CDR2 FYNNEI. J gave up 5 bases and V 6 bases, and 10 bases lay outside the gene matches. CDR3 residues: CASRPGGLAGDTQYF. Written as DNA, the CDR3 is TGTGCCAGCAGACCCGGTGGGCTAGCGGGAGATACGCAGTATTTT.

This clone was recorded many times. The genes are TRBV19 and TRBJ2-7, with D possibly TRBD1 on 7 matching bases. This CDR3 spans 13 amino acids. The V gene lost 5 bases and the J gene lost 3 bases, with 11 bases spanning the gap. The V gene's germline CDR1 is LNHDA and CDR2 SQIVND (reference sequence). This CDR3 reads CASSLQGGYEQYF. CDR3 in DNA: TGTGCCAGTAGTCTTCAGGGGGGCTACGAGCAGTACTTC. The variable domain in full, completed from reference TRBV19 and TRBJ2-7, reads DGGITQSPKYLFRKEGQNVTLSCEQNLNHDAMYWYRQDPGQGLRLIYYSQIVNDFQKGDIAEGYSVSREKKESFPLTVTSAQKNPTAFYLCASSLQGGYEQYFGPGTRLTVT.

This clone showed up just once. The V call is TRBV2, the J call TRBJ2-2, with 8 bases identical to TRBD2. From germline, CDR1 is SNHLY and CDR2 FYNNEI. The J segment lost 4 bases and the V segment lost 7 bases, leaving 8 bases of the junction unmatched. The CDR3 has 15 residues. Here the CDR3 reads CASTRQREITGELFF. The CDR3 DNA reads TGTGCCAGCACCAGACAGCGGGAGATCACCGGGGAGCTGTTTTTT.

This clone was recorded a few times. The rearrangement uses TRBV6-5 and TRBJ2-2; tentative D call: TRBD2 (6 bases). Trimming took off 0 bases at V and 4 bases at J, with 9 bases between the two ends. Germline CDR1 and CDR2: MNHEY and SVGAGI. The CDR3 contains 15 residues. The DNA of the CDR3 is TGTGCCAGCAGTTACTCTCGGGGGAGCACCGGGGAGCTGTTTTTT. It codes for CASSYSRGSTGELFF.